Shown below are 32 T cell receptor beta chains from a single sample sequenced in a study of PD-L1 blockade in urothelial cancer. Here immunoSEQ multiplex PCR was the method, and the copy in TCRdb shows in-frame clones only, minus some. The sample yields approximately 79,000 clones, about 90% seen once. The sample in question was PBMCs, obtained around atezolizumab (anti-PD-L1) treatment. Source of these receptors: a woman in her 70s with urothelial cancer.

The J gene is TRBJ1-6, the V gene TRBV19; D is perhaps TRBD1 (6 bases). CDR1 is LNHDA and CDR2 is SQIVND in the germline V gene (reference sequence). This CDR3 comprises 13 residues. The V end was cut by 5 bases, the J end by 7 bases, with 9 bases between. The chain's CDR3 is CASSFTGNSPLHF. The CDR3 nucleotides are TGTGCCAGTAGTTTCACAGGGAATTCACCCCTCCACTTT.

The genes are TRBV2 and TRBJ2-1; maybe TRBD2 (6 bases). CDR1 and CDR2 from the germline V gene are SNHLY and FYNNEI. V lost 6 bases and J lost 0, with 27 bases in between. This CDR3 region has 20 residues. CDR3 in amino acids: CASRPLAGLLPSSSYNEQFF. Written as DNA, the CDR3 is TGTGCCAGCAGGCCGTTGGCGGGACTTCTACCCTCAAGCTCCTACAATGAGCAGTTCTTC.

The CDR3 DNA follows: TGCGCCAGCAGCCAAGATAGCAGGGAGGGGAACTCCTACGAGCAGTACTTC. It encodes CASSQDSREGNSYEQYF. The chain employs TRBV4-1 and TRBJ2-7; TRBD2 matches 7 bases. The germline gives CDR1 MGHRA, CDR2 YSYEKL. CDR3 length: 17 residues. The trim removed 0 bases at V and 0 bases at J, leaving 8 bases unmatched.

In its sample, this clone was seen once. V usage is TRBV10-1 and J usage is TRBJ2-1; tentatively, D is TRBD2 (5 bases). The CDR3 contains 11 residues. The germline V gene encodes CDR1 WNHNN and CDR2 SYGVQD (reference sequence). With 4 bases removed from V and 7 bases from J, the gap between germline ends came to 5 bases. The CDR3 coding sequence is TGCGCCAGCAGTGGGAGGAATGAGCAGTTCTTC. Translation: CASSGRNEQFF.

The chain is built from TRBV28 and TRBJ1-5; 8 nucleotides align to TRBD1. Germline V gene sequence: CDR1 MDHEN, CDR2 SYDVKM. The J segment lost 3 bases and the V segment lost 3 bases, leaving 4 bases of the junction unmatched. The CDR3 extends over 15 amino acids. The CDR3 reads CASSLVTGVNQPQHF. The CDR3 DNA sequence: TGTGCCAGCAGTTTGGTGACAGGGGTCAATCAGCCCCAGCATTTT.

The CDR3: CASNPGIYNEQFF. CDR3 bases: TGTGCCAGCAACCCGGGTATATACAATGAGCAGTTCTTC. This chain links TRBV25-1 with TRBJ2-1; D is undetermined. Germline CDR1 and CDR2: MGHDK and SYGVNS. This CDR3 has 13 amino acids. Trimming removed 7 bases at V and 4 bases at J, with 11 bases between.

This chain links TRBV7-8 with TRBJ1-3; possibly TRBD1 for D (5 bases). The length of the CDR3 is 16 residues. Trimming left V 7 bases short and J 4 bases short, with 20 bases between. The germline CDR1 and CDR2 sequences are SGHVS and FQNEAQ. The CDR3 sequence: CASTLQGTTSGNTIYF. As DNA, the CDR3 is TGTGCCAGCACCTTGCAGGGAACTACATCGGGAAACACCATATATTTT.

The chain recombines TRBV7-9 with TRBJ2-5; 8 bases map to TRBD1. The CDR3 contains 18 residues. Germline CDR1 and CDR2: SEHNR and FQNEAQ (reference sequence). Trimming took 1 base from V and 2 from J; bases not matched to a gene: 12. CDR3 nucleotide sequence: TGTGCCAGCAGCTTAGGGCTATACCCGGGACAGGTACAAGAGACCCAGTACTTC. Its translation: CASSLGLYPGQVQETQYF.

The V call is TRBV9, the J call TRBJ1-2, with 10 positions matching TRBD1. Losses at the gene ends were 0 bases for V and 3 bases for J; bases not matched to a gene: 2. The CDR3 runs 15 residues. From germline, CDR1 is SGDLS and CDR2 YYNGEE. For the CDR3, the DNA is TGTGCCAGCAGCGTAGGACAGGGGGCAGACTATGGCTACACCTTC. This codes for CASSVGQGADYGYTF.

The J gene is TRBJ2-7, the V gene TRBV19, with 9 bases matching TRBD2. The CDR3 extends over 13 amino acids. The germline gives CDR1 LNHDA, CDR2 SQIVND (reference sequence). V lost 5 bases to trimming and J lost 7 bases; unmatched junction nucleotides: 6. The CDR3, as DNA: TGTGCCAGTAGTCCCTTAGCGGGGGAAGAGCAGTACTTC. Protein: CASSPLAGEEQYF.

As to this clone: One end of the junction varies from germline; a read error may be responsible. The chain couples TRBV6-5 to TRBJ1-3; D not certain. Looked up from germline, CDR1 is MNHEY and CDR2 is SVGAGI. CDR3 length: 9 residues. The CDR3 is CASCCGKPF. The CDR3 DNA follows: TGTGCCAGCTGCTGCGGCAAGCCATTT.

The chain recombines TRBV11-2 with TRBJ1-1; tentatively, D is TRBD1 (6 bases). The germline CDR1 and CDR2 sequences are SGHAT and FQNNGV. V lost 6 bases and J 1 base, leaving 9 bases between the germline ends. The CDR3 sequence is 13 residues long. CDR3 protein: CASRSTGNTEAFF. Here the CDR3 DNA reads TGTGCCAGCAGGTCGACAGGGAACACTGAAGCTTTCTTT.

This clone was seen a single time. The chain combines TRBV7-8 with TRBJ1-6; a possible D gene is TRBD1 (5 bases). The CDR3 runs to 14 residues. V was pared by 2 bases and J by 6 bases, with 8 bases between. CDR1 SGHVS and CDR2 FQNEAQ come from the germline V gene. The DNA of the CDR3 is TGTGCCAGCAGCTTAATCGACAGTAATTCACCCCTCCACTTT. Translating gives CASSLIDSNSPLHF.

This chain connects TRBV7-8 to TRBJ2-5; 9 bases map to TRBD2. The CDR3 consists of 15 residues. J gave up 4 bases and V 1 base, and 4 bases lay outside the gene matches. Germline CDR1 and CDR2: SGHVS and FQNEAQ. The CDR3 coding sequence is TGTGCCAGCAGCTTAGGCGGGGGGGCCGTAGAGACCCAGTACTTC. Translating it yields CASSLGGGAVETQYF.

The chain has TRBV6-4 and TRBJ2-7; perhaps TRBD2 as D (6 bases). CDR3 length: 12 amino acids. Trimming removed 3 bases at V and 7 bases at J, with 10 bases between. The germline V gene has CDR1 MRHNA and CDR2 SNTAGT. CDR3 bases: TGTGCCAGCAGTGAGTACGCGGGGGAGCAGTACTTC. Amino acid sequence: CASSEYAGEQYF.

This chain joins TRBV5-4 and TRBJ2-7, with 13 bases identical to TRBD2. The CDR3 is 15 amino acids. Germline V gives CDR1 SGHNT, CDR2 YYREEE (reference sequence). J was trimmed by 4 bases and V by 4 bases; bases with no gene match: 5. The CDR3, as DNA: TGTGCCAGCAGCGCGACTAGCGGGGGGAAGTACGAGCAGTACTTC. Amino acid sequence: CASSATSGGKYEQYF.

The rearrangement links TRBV7-6 to TRBJ1-6, with 7 nucleotides matching TRBD1. Germline V gives CDR1 SGHVS, CDR2 FNYEAQ. With V trimmed by 3 bases and J by 7 bases, 12 bases remained unmatched. This CDR3 has 17 amino acids. CDR3: CASSLGQGGQPNSPLHF. The CDR3 DNA reads as TGTGCCAGCAGCTTGGGGCAGGGGGGACAACCAAATTCACCCCTCCACTTT.

The J gene is TRBJ2-2, the V gene TRBV9, with 12 nucleotides matching TRBD2. Trimming removed 0 bases from V and 7 bases from J; junction bases left unmatched: 16. Germline V gives CDR1 SGDLS, CDR2 YYNGEE. The CDR3 length is 20 residues. This CDR3 reads CASSVATTSGSWGKGGELFF. CDR3 bases: TGTGCCAGCAGCGTAGCTACGACTAGCGGGAGTTGGGGGAAGGGCGGGGAGCTGTTTTTT.

The chain's CDR3 is CASSFSGRESWDNEQFF. The CDR3 DNA is TGTGCCAGCAGTTTTAGCGGGAGAGAGTCATGGGATAATGAGCAGTTCTTC. This sequence joins TRBV28 and TRBJ2-1, with TRBD2 matching over 9 bases. This CDR3 comprises 17 residues. The germline CDR1 and CDR2 sequences are MDHEN and SYDVKM. Trimming took 3 bases from V and 7 from J; bases not matched to a gene: 13.

In this sample, this clone turned up a few times. The chain combines TRBV15 with TRBJ2-3; 7 bases are shared with TRBD1. This CDR3 has 14 residues. Germline V gives CDR1 LNHNV, CDR2 YYDKDF (reference sequence). J was trimmed by 4 bases and V by 2 bases; bases with no gene match: 3. The CDR3 sequence is CATSRKTGPDTQYF. The CDR3 DNA sequence: TGTGCCACCAGCAGAAAGACAGGGCCAGATACGCAGTATTTT.

This chain links TRBV15 with TRBJ1-1; maybe TRBD1 (6 bases). Trimming removed 3 bases at V and 0 bases at J, with 17 bases between. This CDR3 is built from 17 residues. CDR1 and CDR2 from the germline V gene are LNHNV and YYDKDF (reference sequence). CDR3 residues: CATSSVIWTDMNTEAFF. CDR3 sequence (DNA): TGTGCCACCAGCAGTGTAATTTGGACAGACATGAACACTGAAGCTTTCTTT.

This rearrangement joins TRBV6-6 to TRBJ1-1; 8 bases line up with TRBD1. V lost 6 bases and J lost 4; bases outside the gene matches: 10. From germline, CDR1 is MNHNY and CDR2 SVGAGI (reference sequence). CDR3 length equals 15 residues. The CDR3 region has the DNA TGTGCCAGCAGACGCCCACCAGGGGGCGCCACTGAAGCTTTCTTT. The encoded protein is CASRRPPGGATEAFF.

The chain has TRBV5-1 and TRBJ2-6; D gene unclear. V gave up 0 bases and J gave up 4 bases, with 11 bases separating them. Germline V gene data show CDR1 as SGHRS and CDR2 as YFSETQ. This CDR3 contains 16 residues. DNA of the CDR3: TGCGCCAGCAGCTTGGATGTACAGATGGGGGCCAACGTCCTGACTTTC. It translates to CASSLDVQMGANVLTF.

CDR3: CASSPNTGEYGTEAFF. In DNA form, the CDR3 reads TGTGCCAGCTCACCAAACACAGGGGAATATGGCACTGAAGCTTTCTTT. V and J are TRBV18 and TRBJ1-1; 7 positions agree with TRBD1. The CDR3 extends over 16 amino acids. Per the germline V gene, CDR1 is KGHSH and CDR2 is LQKENI. With V trimmed by 2 bases and J by 4 bases, 10 bases remained unmatched.

V is TRBV6-6 and J is TRBJ2-1; D is undetermined. The CDR3 extends over 15 amino acids. Looked up from germline, CDR1 is MNHNY and CDR2 is SVGAGI (reference sequence). V was trimmed by 1 base and J by 3 bases, leaving 10 bases between them. CDR3 sequence (DNA): TGTGCCAGCAGTTACTTGAGGCTGATCTACAATGAGCAGTTCTTC. Protein sequence: CASSYLRLIYNEQFF.

This rearrangement joins TRBV11-2 to TRBJ1-4; the D gene is possibly TRBD1 (6 bases). The length of the CDR3 is 15 residues. Trimming pared 1 base from V and 0 bases from J, leaving 6 bases between. From germline, CDR1 is SGHAT and CDR2 FQNNGV. The CDR3 loop is CASSLGTATNEKLFF. The CDR3 coding sequence is TGTGCCAGCAGCTTAGGGACAGCAACTAATGAAAAACTGTTTTTT.

The chain combines TRBV27 with TRBJ2-1; D is perhaps TRBD2 (5 bases). The CDR3 is 16 amino acids. V lost 4 bases, J lost 2 bases, and 15 bases lay in between. Germline assignment: CDR1 MNHEY and CDR2 SMNVEV (reference sequence). As DNA, the CDR3 is TGTGCCAGCAGTTCCTCCCTAATCGGGGCCTACAATGAGCAGTTCTTC. It encodes CASSSSLIGAYNEQFF.

This sequence joins TRBV6-1 and TRBJ2-5; TRBD2 aligns across 8 bases. Germline CDR1 is MNHNS and CDR2 is SASEGT. The CDR3 is made up of 14 amino acids. V trimming: 8 bases; J trimming: 3 bases; junction bases outside the gene matches: 8. CDR3 coding DNA: TGTGCCAGCTCTTATACTAGCGGCGAAGAGACCCAGTACTTC. Protein product: CASSYTSGEETQYF.

A remark on this clone: The same CDR3 is also encoded by other DNA sequences in this sample. The V and J genes are TRBV5-1 and TRBJ2-3; the match to TRBD2 covers 13 bases. V shed 2 bases, J shed 3 bases, and the junction held 3 bases outside the gene matches. The length of the CDR3 is 16 residues. CDR1 SGHRS and CDR2 YFSETQ come from the germline V gene. CDR3 loop: CASSLRTSGSTDTQYF. In nucleotides, the CDR3 is TGCGCCAGCAGCTTAAGGACTAGCGGGAGTACAGATACGCAGTATTTT.

This sequence joins TRBV19 and TRBJ2-5; TRBD2 matches 8 bases. V dropped 5 bases and J dropped 4; count of bases not matched to a gene: 15. Germline CDR1 is LNHDA and CDR2 is SQIVND (reference sequence). There are 17 residues in the CDR3. The CDR3: CASSDPGGARFRETQYF. The CDR3 DNA reads TGTGCCAGTAGTGACCCGGGGGGGGCCAGGTTCAGAGAGACCCAGTACTTC.

The rearrangement joins TRBV28 to TRBJ1-4; possible D gene TRBD1, 6 bases. Germline assignment: CDR1 MDHEN and CDR2 SYDVKM. V was pared by 6 bases and J by 0 bases, with 17 bases between. The CDR3 runs 17 residues. CDR3 sequence: CASREDRSHATNEKLFF. The CDR3 region has the DNA TGTGCCAGCAGAGAGGACAGAAGCCATGCAACTAATGAAAAACTGTTTTTT.

V and J are TRBV5-1 and TRBJ1-2, with 7 bases that match TRBD1. This CDR3 is built from 20 residues. The J segment lost 4 bases and the V segment lost 1 base, leaving 22 bases of the junction unmatched. Germline CDR1 reads SGHRS; CDR2 reads YFSETQ. DNA for the CDR3: TGCGCCAGCAGCTTGACGGCCCTCCCAGGGGGTTCCAACCCGCTCTATGGCTACACCTTC. Translating gives CASSLTALPGGSNPLYGYTF.